This TCR beta chain was recovered during a study of T cell responses to AZD1222 COVID-19 vaccine. Across the study: The analysis combined second doses at about 4 or about 12 weeks. Study results and limitations: Regions 160-218 and 743-854 dominated among vaccine-associated CD4 TCRs spanning spike.

Trimming left V 8 bases short and J 4 bases short, with 12 bases between. CDR3 size: 13 residues. Germline-derived CDR1 and CDR2 are SGHVS and FQNEAQ. This clone has a handful of counts. Its cognate antigen is unknown. TCRdb keeps only in-frame clones here, not all; method: immunoSEQ multiplex PCR. There are about 100,000 clones in the sample; about 88% occur only once, and about 1.8% lies in the top ten. Sample: peripheral blood, taken on day 0 of AZD1222 vaccination. This clonotype was obtained from an adult in good health. The rearrangement uses TRBV7-8 and TRBJ2-1, with D perhaps TRBD2 (6 bases). CDR3 region: CASHMAGYNEQFF. CDR3 sequence (DNA): TGTGCCAGCCACATGGCGGGATACAATGAGCAGTTCTTC. The variable domain in full, completed from reference TRBV7-8 and TRBJ2-1, reads GAGVSQSPRYKVAKRGQDVALRCDPISGHVSLFWYQQALGQGPEFLTYFQNEAQLDKSGLPSDRFFAERPEGSVSTLKIQRTQQEDSAVYLCASHMAGYNEQFFGPGTRLTVL.